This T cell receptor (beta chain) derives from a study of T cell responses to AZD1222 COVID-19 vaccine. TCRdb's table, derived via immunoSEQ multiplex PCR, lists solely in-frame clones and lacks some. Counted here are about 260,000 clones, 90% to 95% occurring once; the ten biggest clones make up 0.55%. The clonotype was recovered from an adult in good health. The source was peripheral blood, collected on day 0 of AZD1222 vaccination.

The CDR3 loop is CATSEDGYYGYTF. In DNA form, the CDR3 reads TGTGCCACCAGCGAAGACGGGTACTATGGCTACACCTTC. The gene calls are TRBV15 and TRBJ1-2; D is ambiguous. V was trimmed by 5 bases and J by 3 bases, leaving 10 bases between them. The V gene's germline CDR1 is LNHNV and CDR2 YYDKDF (reference sequence). The CDR3 is 13 amino acids. The full variable domain, with the rest looked up from reference TRBV15 and TRBJ1-2, is DAMVIQNPRYQVTQFGKPVTLSCSQTLNHNVMYWYQQKSSQAPKLLFHYYDKDFNNEADTPDNFQSRRPNTSFCFLDIRSPGLGDTAMYLCATSEDGYYGYTFGSGTRLTVV.